This TCR beta chain comes out of a study of CD8 T cells in Susac syndrome. Reverse transcription used about 0.45 to 1 ug RNA and random hexamers. The immunoSEQ assay covered 54 Vbeta and 13 Jbeta segments for CDR3. One entry per CDR3 protein results from TCRdb running MiXCR on the immunoSEQ multiplex PCR reads. The sample holds about 180,000 distinct CDR3 sequences, about 95% seen once. The length of the CDR3 is 14 residues. In blood CD8+ and CD4+ T cells, TCR beta underwent sequencing. TEMRA cells were FACS-enriched, with CD8+ and CD4+ T cells isolated negatively. The chain links TRBV12-2 to TRBJ2-1; TRBD2, the D gene given by the table, was not confirmed from the DNA. TRBV12-2 represents a pseudogene. The sequenced sample consisted of CD8+ T cells from PBMCs. The receptor comes from a human donor with multiple sclerosis. The CDR3 DNA is TGTGCAAGTCGCGTGGCCCAAACCTACAATGAGCAGTTCTTC. It codes for CASRVAQTYNEQFF.